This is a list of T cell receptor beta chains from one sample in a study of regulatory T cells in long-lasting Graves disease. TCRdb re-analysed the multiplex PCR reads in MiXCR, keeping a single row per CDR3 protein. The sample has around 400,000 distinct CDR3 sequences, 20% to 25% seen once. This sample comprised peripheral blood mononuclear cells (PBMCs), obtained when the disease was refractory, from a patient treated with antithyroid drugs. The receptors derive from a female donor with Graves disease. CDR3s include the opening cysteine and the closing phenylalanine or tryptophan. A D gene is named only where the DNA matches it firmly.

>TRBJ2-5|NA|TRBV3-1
CASARRGLQETQYF
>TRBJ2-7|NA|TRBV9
CASGVEGGGFGGTYEQYF
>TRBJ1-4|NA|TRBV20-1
CSASGGSEFF
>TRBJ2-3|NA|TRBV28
CASSPPGELTDTQYF
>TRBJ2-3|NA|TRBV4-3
CASSHTTSTDTQYF
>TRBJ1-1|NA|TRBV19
CASFTTGRLAFF
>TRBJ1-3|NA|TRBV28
CASSPPQGTGNTIYF
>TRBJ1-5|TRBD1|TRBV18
CASSQDRGSYQPQHF
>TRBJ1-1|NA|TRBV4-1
CASSQGGLGGRNTEAFF
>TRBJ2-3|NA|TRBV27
CASRTRSTDTQYF
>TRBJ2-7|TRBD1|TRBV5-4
CASSEAGQGVSYEQYF
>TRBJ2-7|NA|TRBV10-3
CAISEGFGAGATYEQYF
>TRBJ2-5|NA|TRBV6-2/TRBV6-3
CASSYPRSQETQYF
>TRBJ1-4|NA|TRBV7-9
CASSGHQAEEKLFF
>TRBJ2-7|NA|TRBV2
CASSSLGQPNYEQYF
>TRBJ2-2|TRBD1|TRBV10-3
CAIKRSHRGYTGELFF
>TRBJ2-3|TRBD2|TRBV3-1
CASSLTSGITGTQYF
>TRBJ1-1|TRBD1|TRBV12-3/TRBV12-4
CASSPGQGRMNTEAFF
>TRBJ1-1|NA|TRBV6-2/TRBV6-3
CASSYSSGGDDTEAFF
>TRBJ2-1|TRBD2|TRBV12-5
CASGLGLAGMGDEQFF
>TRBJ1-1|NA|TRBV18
CASSPTGGDDTEAFF
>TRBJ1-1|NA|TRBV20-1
CSATQTRGGTEAFF
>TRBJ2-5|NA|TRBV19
CASSILGLGQETQYF
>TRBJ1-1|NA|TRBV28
CASTARTNTEAFF
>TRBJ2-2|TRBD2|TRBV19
CASSTLAGTNTGELFF
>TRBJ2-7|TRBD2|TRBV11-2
CASSLFGLAGGARGYEQYF
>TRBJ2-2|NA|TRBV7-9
CASYGVWGNTGELFF
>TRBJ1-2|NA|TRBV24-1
CATSDARDNYGYTF
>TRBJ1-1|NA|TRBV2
CASRDGNTEPFF
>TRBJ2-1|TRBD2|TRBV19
CASSQLLGQRAGGRYNEQFF
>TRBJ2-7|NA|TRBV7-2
CATGGRRIYEQYF
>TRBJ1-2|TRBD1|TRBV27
CASSLRGQGESGYTF
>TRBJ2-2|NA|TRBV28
CASSSRGSKPGELFF
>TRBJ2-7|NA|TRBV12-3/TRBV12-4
CASSEQRGRIHEQYF
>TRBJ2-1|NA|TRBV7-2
CASSLVGANEQFF
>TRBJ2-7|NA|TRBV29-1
CSVDSGVDYEQYF
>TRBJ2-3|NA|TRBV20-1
CSASSDASLTDTQYF
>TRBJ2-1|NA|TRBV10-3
CAISEQRALGVDEQFF
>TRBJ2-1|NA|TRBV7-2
CASSLEAFLRGEQFF
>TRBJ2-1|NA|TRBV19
CASSFDSYDHNEQFF
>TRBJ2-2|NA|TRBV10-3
CAIRDDGELFF
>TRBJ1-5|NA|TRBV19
CASSIRRGGFDQPQHF
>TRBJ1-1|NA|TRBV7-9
CASSFRGGGNTEAFF
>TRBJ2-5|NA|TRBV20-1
CSARDFDPRETQYF
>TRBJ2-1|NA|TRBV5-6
CASSVPLPQSNGDQQFF
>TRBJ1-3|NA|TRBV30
CAHTTGGGSGNTIYF
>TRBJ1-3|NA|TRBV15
CATSRGTVSGNTIYF
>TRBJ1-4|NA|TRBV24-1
CATSDFGEKLFF
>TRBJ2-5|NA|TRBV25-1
CASSESFDKETQYF
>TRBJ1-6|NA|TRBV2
CASSERRGSNSPLHF
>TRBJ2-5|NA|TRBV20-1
CSASQWEPLQEAQYF
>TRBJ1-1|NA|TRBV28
CASSLRIVGHLNTEAFF
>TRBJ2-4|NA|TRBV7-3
CASSSNGGSDIQYF
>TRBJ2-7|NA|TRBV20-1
CSASSYNLRGSEQYF
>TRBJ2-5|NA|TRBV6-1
CASSVRPQGQETQYF
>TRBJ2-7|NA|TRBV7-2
CASSPRSGFSSYEQYF
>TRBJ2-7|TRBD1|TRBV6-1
CASSLLGQALWEQYF
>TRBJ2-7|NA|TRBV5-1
CASSLEASSYEQYF
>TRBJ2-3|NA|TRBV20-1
CSARRNGVSTDTQYF
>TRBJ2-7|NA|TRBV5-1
CASSLQTGTYEQYF